The 10 T cell receptor beta chains given below trace back to one sample, sequenced in a study of T-cell reconstitution after alpha-beta-depleted transplantation in children. This sample's TCRbeta library carried unique molecular identifier barcodes. Via MiXCR, TCRdb re-called the PCR reads, giving one row per CDR3 protein. Among some 180,000 distinct CDR3 sequences listed, approximately 6.9% were seen once. Material: PBMCs, obtained before TCRalphabeta/CD19-depleted stem cell transplant. The receptors were gathered from a boy aged 2 to 10 with acute lymphoblastic leukemia, due to receive a stem cell transplant.

This clonotype was counted at least ten times. The rearrangement joins TRBV28 to TRBJ2-7; 8 nucleotides align to TRBD2. The CDR3 sequence is 14 residues long. Germline CDR1 MDHEN, CDR2 SYDVKM. V lost 3 bases to trimming and J lost 2 bases; unmatched junction nucleotides: 3. The CDR3 spells CASSLTSAAYEQYF. The CDR3 DNA reads TGTGCCAGCAGTTTGACTAGCGCTGCCTACGAGCAGTACTTC.

This clonotype was detected many times. This chain links TRBV20-1 with TRBJ2-2; 8 bases align to TRBD2. The CDR3 has 17 residues. After removal of 1 base from V and 0 bases from J, the junction contained 7 bases not matched to a gene. The V gene's germline CDR1 is DFQATT and CDR2 SNEGSKA (reference sequence). CDR3 bases: TGCAGTGCTAGAGGGAGTCAGCGGGGGTCGAACACCGGGGAGCTGTTTTTT. Amino acids: CSARGSQRGSNTGELFF.

This clonotype has just a few counts. The rearrangement joins TRBV20-1 to TRBJ2-5; TRBD1 matches at 11 bases. Germline trimming cut 8 bases from V and 5 bases from J; bases unmatched to any gene: 10. CDR1 is DFQATT and CDR2 is SNEGSKA in the germline V gene (reference sequence). The CDR3 consists of 14 residues. The CDR3 here is CSPGGQGGGETQYF. The CDR3 region has the DNA TGCAGTCCAGGGGGACAGGGGGGTGGCGAGACCCAGTACTTC.

This clonotype was seen a handful of times. The chain links TRBV20-1 to TRBJ2-7; D call uncertain. Germline V gives CDR1 DFQATT, CDR2 SNEGSKA (reference sequence). V was trimmed by 6 bases and J by 0 bases, leaving 12 bases between them. CDR3 length: 13 amino acids. The CDR3 is CSAPDGSSYEQYF. DNA of the CDR3: TGCAGTGCCCCGGACGGAAGCTCCTACGAGCAGTACTTC.

Note on this clonotype: With a much larger clone just one base away, this may be a read error. The chain has TRBV12-3 or TRBV12-4 and TRBJ2-1; 8 nucleotides agree with TRBD1. The CDR3 covers 15 residues. With 5 bases clipped from V and 6 bases from J, the junction kept 9 bases outside the gene matches. For the CDR3, the DNA is TGTGCCAGCAGTCTTCCGGGACAGGTACTCAATGAGCAGTTCTTC. It translates to CASSLPGQVLNEQFF.

This clonotype was seen many times. The chain couples TRBV12-3 or TRBV12-4 to TRBJ2-3; either TRBD1 or TRBD2 may supply D (5 bases each). V gave up 7 bases and J gave up 5 bases, with 13 bases separating them. This CDR3 region has 13 residues. The CDR3 loop reads CASTEGPVDTQYF. Here the CDR3 DNA reads TGTGCCAGCACCGAGGGACCAGTAGATACGCAGTATTTT.

The J gene is TRBJ2-5, the V gene TRBV7-2, with 7 positions matching TRBD1. J was trimmed by 1 base and V by 1 base; bases with no gene match: 6. The CDR3 sequence is 16 residues long. The germline CDR1 and CDR2 sequences are SGHTA and FQGNSA. The CDR3 spells CASSLGTGVFQETQYF. CDR3 sequence (DNA): TGTGCCAGCAGCTTAGGTACAGGGGTCTTCCAAGAGACCCAGTACTTC.

This clonotype was picked up many times. The rearrangement joins TRBV28 to TRBJ2-3; 7 positions match TRBD1. The length of the CDR3 is 17 residues. The ends lost 1 base at V and 1 base at J; junction bases unmatched: 8. Germline V gene lookup returns CDR1 MDHEN and CDR2 SYDVKM. The CDR3 region is CASSLSRQGARTDTQYF. In nucleotides, the CDR3 is TGTGCCAGCAGTTTATCTCGACAGGGAGCACGCACAGATACGCAGTATTTT.

This clonotype occurred many times. The chain uses TRBV29-1 and TRBJ2-1; 13 bases align to TRBD2. V was pared by 7 bases and J by 9 bases, with 9 bases of the junction left unmatched. The CDR3 loop spans 14 amino acids. CDR1 is SQVTM and CDR2 is ANQGSEA in the germline V gene. The CDR3 region has the DNA TGCAGCGCTCCTACTAGCGGGGGGGCTATTGAGCAGTTCTTC. It specifies CSAPTSGGAIEQFF.

The chain links TRBV18 to TRBJ1-2; tentative D call: TRBD1 (5 bases). This CDR3 is 14 amino acids long. Germline V lookup: CDR1 KGHSH, CDR2 LQKENI. V was pared by 0 bases and J by 8 bases, with 13 bases between. The CDR3 reads CASSPPEHAGGYTF. The CDR3 DNA follows: TGTGCCAGCTCACCACCCGAGCACGCAGGGGGCTACACCTTC.